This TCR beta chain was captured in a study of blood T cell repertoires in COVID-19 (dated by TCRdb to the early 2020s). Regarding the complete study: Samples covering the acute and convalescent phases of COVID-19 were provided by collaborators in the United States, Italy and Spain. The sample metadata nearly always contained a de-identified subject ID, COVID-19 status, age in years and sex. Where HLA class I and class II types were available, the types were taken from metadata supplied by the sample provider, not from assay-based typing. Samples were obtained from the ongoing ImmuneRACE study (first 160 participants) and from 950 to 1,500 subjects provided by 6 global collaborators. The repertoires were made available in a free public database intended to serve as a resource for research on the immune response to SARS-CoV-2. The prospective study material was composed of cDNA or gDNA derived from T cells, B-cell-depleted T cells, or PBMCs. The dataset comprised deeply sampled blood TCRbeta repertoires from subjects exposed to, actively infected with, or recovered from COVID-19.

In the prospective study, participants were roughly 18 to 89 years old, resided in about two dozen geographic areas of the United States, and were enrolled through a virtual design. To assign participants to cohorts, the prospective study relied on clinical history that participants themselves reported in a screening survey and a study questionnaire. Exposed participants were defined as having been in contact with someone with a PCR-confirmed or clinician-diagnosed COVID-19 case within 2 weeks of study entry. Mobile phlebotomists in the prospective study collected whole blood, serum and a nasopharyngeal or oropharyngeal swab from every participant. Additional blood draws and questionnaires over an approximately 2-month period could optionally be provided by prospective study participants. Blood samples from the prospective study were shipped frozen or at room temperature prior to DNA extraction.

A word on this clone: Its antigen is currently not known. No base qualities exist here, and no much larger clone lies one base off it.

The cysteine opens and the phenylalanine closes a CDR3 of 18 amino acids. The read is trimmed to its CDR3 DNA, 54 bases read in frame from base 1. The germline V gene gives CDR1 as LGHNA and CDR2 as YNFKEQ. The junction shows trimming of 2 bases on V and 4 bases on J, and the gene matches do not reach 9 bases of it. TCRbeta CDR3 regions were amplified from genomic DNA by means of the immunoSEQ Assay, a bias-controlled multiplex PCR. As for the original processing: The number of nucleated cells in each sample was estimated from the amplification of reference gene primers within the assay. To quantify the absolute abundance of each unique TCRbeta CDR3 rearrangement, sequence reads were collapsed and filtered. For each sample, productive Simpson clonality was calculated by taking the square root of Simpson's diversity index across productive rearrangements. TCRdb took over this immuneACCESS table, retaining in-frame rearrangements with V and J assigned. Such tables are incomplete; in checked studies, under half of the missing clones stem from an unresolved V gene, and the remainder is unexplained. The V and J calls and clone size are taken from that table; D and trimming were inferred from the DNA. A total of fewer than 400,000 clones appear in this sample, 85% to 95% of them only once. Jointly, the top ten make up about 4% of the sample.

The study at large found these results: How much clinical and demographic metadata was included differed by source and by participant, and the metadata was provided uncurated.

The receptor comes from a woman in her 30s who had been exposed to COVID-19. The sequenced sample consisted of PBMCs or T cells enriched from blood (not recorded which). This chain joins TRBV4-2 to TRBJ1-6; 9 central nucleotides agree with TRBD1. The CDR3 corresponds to CASSQFFTGGGYNSPLHF. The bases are TGTGCCAGCAGCCAATTTTTCACAGGGGGCGGGTATAATTCACCCCTCCACTTT.